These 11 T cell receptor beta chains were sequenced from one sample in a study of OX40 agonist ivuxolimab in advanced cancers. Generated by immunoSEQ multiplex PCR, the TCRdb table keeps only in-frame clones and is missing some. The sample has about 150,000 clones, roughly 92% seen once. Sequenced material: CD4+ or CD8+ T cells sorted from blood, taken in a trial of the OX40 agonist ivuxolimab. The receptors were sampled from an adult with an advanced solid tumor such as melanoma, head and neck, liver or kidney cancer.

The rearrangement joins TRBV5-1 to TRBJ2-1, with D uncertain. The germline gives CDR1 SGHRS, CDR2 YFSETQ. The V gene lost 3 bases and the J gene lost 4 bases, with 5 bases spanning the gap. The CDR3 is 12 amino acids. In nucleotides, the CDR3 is TGCGCCAGCAGCTCTGGGTACAATGAGCAGTTCTTC. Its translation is CASSSGYNEQFF. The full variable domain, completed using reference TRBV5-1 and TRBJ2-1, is KAGVTQTPRYLIKTRGQQVTLSCSPISGHRSVSWYQQTPGQGLQFLFEYFSETQRNKGNFPGRFSGRQFSNSRSEMNVSTLELGDSALYLCASSSGYNEQFFGPGTRLTVL.

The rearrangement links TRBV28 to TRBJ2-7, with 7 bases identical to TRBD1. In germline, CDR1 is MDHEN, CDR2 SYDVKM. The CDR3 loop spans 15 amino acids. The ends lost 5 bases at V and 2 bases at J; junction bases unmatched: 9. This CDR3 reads CASSATGTAPYEQYF. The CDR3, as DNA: TGTGCCAGCAGTGCTACCGGGACAGCTCCCTACGAGCAGTACTTC.

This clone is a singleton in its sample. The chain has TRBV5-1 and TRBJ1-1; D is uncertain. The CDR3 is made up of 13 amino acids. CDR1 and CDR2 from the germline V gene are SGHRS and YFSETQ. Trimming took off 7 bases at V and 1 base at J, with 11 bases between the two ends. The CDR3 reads CASSVTGNTEAFF. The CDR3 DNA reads TGCGCCAGCTCTGTCACGGGGAACACTGAAGCTTTCTTT.

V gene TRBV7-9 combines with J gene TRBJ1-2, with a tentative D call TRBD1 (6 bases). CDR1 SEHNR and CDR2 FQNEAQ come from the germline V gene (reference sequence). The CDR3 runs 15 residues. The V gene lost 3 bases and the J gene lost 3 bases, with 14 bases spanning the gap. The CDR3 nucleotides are TGTGCCAGCAGCTTTAAGACAGGACTCGACTATGGCTACACCTTC. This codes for CASSFKTGLDYGYTF.

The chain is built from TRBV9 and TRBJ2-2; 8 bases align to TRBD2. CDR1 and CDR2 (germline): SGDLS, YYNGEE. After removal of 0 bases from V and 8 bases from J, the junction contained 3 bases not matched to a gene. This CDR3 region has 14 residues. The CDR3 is CASSVGSGEGELFF. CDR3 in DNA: TGTGCCAGCAGCGTAGGTAGCGGGGAAGGGGAGCTGTTTTTT.

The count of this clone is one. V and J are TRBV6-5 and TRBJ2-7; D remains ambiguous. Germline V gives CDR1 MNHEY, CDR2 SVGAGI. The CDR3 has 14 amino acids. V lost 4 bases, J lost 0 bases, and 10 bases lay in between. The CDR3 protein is CASSSVSYSYEQYF. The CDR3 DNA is TGTGCCAGCAGTTCGGTATCCTACTCCTACGAGCAGTACTTC.

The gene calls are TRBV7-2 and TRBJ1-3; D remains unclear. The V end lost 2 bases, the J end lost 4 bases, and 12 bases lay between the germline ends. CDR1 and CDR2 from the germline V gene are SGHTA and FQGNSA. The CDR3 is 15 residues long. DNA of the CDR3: TGTGCCAGCAGCTTACAAATTGTCACGGGAAACACCATATATTTT. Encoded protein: CASSLQIVTGNTIYF.

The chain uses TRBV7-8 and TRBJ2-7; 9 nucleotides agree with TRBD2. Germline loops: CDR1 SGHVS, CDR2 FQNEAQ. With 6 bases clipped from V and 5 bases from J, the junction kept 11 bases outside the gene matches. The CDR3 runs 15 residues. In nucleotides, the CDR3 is TGTGCCAGCAGGCGGGGGGGACTAGAAGGCCACGAGCAGTACTTC. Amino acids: CASRRGGLEGHEQYF.

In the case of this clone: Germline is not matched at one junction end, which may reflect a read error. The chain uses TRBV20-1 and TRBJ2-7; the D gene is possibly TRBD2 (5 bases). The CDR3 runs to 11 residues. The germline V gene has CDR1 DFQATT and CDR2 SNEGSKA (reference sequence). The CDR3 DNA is TGCAGTGCTAGGGACTCCAACGAGCAGTACTTC. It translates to CSARDSNEQYF.

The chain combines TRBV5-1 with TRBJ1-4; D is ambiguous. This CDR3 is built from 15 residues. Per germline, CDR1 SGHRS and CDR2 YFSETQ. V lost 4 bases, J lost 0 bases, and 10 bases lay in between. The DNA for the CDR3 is TGCGCCAGCAGCCAAACGGTTGCAACTAATGAAAAACTGTTTTTT. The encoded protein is CASSQTVATNEKLFF.

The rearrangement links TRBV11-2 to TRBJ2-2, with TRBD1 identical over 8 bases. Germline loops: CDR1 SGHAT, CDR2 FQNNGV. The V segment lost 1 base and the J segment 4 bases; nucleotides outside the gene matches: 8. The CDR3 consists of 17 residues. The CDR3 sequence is CASSLARTGSTTGELFF. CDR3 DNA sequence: TGTGCCAGCAGCTTAGCTAGGACAGGGAGTACCACCGGGGAGCTGTTTTTT.